The clone carrying this T cell receptor (beta chain) was seen a few times. The target antigen is unknown. Of the isolated RNA, all was reverse transcribed, and so the sequenced material was expressed TCRB transcripts. Only in-frame clones appear in the TCRdb table, and some are missing; sequencing was by immunoSEQ multiplex PCR. Here the sample spans approximately 170,000 clones, 6.5% to 9.5% being singletons. This sample is drawn from a study of beta chain features in type 1 diabetes. Study conclusions and caveats: Across all four CD4+ subsets, people with type 1 diabetes showed modestly shorter TCRB CDR3s.

V lost 1 base to trimming and J lost 0 bases, with 6 bases between them. Germline V lookup: CDR1 SGHTA, CDR2 FQGNSA. The CDR3 is 14 amino acids. This receptor was identified in a woman in her 40s with type 1 diabetes. The sequenced sample was central memory CD4+ T cells from blood. The chain employs TRBV7-2 and TRBJ1-2; D is perhaps TRBD1 (5 bases). The DNA of the CDR3 is TGTGCCAGCAGCTTAGAGACAGCTAACTATGGCTACACCTTC. Protein sequence: CASSLETANYGYTF.